These 2 T cell receptor beta chains were sequenced from one sample in a study of blood T cell repertoires in COVID-19. Using immunoSEQ multiplex PCR, the repertoire was profiled, and TCRdb retains in-frame clones only, with some absent. The profile shows around 300,000 clones, around 88% of them singletons. The material sequenced was PBMCs or T cells enriched from blood (not recorded which). These receptor sequences come from a woman aged 40 to 49 who had recovered from COVID-19.

The rearrangement uses TRBV10-2 and TRBJ2-7, with TRBD1 matching over 11 bases. Trimming at V came to 6 bases and at J to 7 bases, leaving 8 bases not matched to a gene. Per germline, CDR1 WSHSY and CDR2 SAAADI. The CDR3 runs to 14 residues. The CDR3: CASRPGQGGREQYF. The CDR3 DNA is TGCGCCAGCAGGCCGGGACAGGGGGGGCGGGAGCAGTACTTC.

The V gene is TRBV15, the J gene TRBJ1-4; possibly TRBD1 for D (5 bases). The CDR3 runs 14 residues. Germline-derived CDR1 and CDR2 are LNHNV and YYDKDF (reference sequence). Trimming took off 0 bases at V and 7 bases at J, with 9 bases between the two ends. Here the CDR3 reads CATSREVTVEKLFF. CDR3 DNA: TGTGCCACCAGCAGAGAGGTGACAGTTGAAAAACTGTTTTTT. Combining the CDR3 with reference TRBV15 and TRBJ1-4 gives the whole variable domain DAMVIQNPRYQVTQFGKPVTLSCSQTLNHNVMYWYQQKSSQAPKLLFHYYDKDFNNEADTPDNFQSRRPNTSFCFLDIRSPGLGDTAMYLCATSREVTVEKLFFGSGTQLSVL.